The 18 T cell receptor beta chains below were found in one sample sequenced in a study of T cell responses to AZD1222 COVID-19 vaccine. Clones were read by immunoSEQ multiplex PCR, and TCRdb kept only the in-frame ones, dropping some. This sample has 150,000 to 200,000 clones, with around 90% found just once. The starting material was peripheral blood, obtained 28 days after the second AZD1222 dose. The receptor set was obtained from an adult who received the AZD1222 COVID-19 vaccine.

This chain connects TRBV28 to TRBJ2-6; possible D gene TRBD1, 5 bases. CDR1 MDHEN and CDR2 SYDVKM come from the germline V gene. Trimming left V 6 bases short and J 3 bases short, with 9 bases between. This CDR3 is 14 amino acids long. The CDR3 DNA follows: TGTGCCAGCAGGGGGCGCGGTGGGGCCAACGTCCTGACTTTC. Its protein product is CASRGRGGANVLTF.

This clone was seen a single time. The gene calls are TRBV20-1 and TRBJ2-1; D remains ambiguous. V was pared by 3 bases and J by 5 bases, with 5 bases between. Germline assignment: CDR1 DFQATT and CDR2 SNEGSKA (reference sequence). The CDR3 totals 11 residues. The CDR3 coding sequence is TGCAGTGCTAGGGAGAACAATGAGCAGTTCTTC. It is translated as CSARENNEQFF.

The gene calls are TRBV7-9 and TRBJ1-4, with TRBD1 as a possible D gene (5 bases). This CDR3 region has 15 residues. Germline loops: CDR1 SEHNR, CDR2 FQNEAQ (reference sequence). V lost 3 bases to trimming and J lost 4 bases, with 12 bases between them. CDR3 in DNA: TGTGCCAGCAGCTTGGGGCAGGGCAATAATGAAAAACTGTTTTTT. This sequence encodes CASSLGQGNNEKLFF.

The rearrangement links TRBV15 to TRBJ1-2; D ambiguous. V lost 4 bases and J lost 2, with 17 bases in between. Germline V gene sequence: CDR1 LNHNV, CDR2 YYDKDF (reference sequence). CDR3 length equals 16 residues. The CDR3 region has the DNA TGTGCCACCAGCACTCGGACCGGACCTTCCAACTATGGCTACACCTTC. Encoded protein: CATSTRTGPSNYGYTF.

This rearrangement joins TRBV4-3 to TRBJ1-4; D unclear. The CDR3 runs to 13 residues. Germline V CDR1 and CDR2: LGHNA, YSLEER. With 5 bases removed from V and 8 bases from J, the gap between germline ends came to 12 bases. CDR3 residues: CASSVGSYEKLFF. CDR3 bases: TGCGCCAGCAGCGTGGGATCTTACGAAAAACTGTTTTTT.

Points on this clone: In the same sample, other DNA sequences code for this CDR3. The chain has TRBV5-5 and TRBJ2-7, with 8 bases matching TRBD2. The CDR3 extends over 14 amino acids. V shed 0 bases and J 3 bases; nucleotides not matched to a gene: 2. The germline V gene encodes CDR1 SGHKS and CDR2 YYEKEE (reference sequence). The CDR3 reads CASSLGLASYEQYF. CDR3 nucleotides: TGTGCCAGCAGCTTGGGACTAGCGAGCTACGAGCAGTACTTC.

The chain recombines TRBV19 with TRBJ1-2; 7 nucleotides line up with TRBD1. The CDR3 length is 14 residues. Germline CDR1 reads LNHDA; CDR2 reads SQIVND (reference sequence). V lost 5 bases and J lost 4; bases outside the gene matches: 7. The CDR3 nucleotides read TGTGCCAGTAGTCCGGGACAGACCTCCTATGGCTACACCTTC. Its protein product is CASSPGQTSYGYTF.

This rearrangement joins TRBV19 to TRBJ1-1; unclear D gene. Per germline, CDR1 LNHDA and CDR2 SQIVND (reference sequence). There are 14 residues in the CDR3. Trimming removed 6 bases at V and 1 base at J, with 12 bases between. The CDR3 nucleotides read TGTGCCAGTAGCACTTTAGGCGCGAACACTGAAGCTTTCTTT. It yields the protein CASSTLGANTEAFF. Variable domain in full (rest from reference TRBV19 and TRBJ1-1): DGGITQSPKYLFRKEGQNVTLSCEQNLNHDAMYWYRQDPGQGLRLIYYSQIVNDFQKGDIAEGYSVSREKKESFPLTVTSAQKNPTAFYLCASSTLGANTEAFFGQGTRLTVV.

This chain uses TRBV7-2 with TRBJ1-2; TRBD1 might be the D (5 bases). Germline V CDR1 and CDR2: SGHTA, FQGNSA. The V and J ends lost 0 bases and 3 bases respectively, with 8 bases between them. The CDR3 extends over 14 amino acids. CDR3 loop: CASSLAQGDYGYTF. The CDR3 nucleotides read TGTGCCAGCAGCTTAGCTCAGGGTGACTATGGCTACACCTTC.

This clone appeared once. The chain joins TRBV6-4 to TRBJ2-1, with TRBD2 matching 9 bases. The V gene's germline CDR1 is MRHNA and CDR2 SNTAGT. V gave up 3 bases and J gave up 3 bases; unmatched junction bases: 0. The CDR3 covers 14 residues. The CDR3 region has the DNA TGTGCCAGCAGTGAGCGGGGGGGCTACAATGAGCAGTTCTTC. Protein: CASSERGGYNEQFF.

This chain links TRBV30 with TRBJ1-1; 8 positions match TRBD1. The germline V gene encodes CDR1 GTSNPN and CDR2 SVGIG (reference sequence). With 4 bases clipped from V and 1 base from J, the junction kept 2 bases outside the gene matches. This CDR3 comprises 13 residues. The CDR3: CAWNTGGNTEAFF. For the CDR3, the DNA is TGTGCCTGGAATACAGGGGGGAACACTGAAGCTTTCTTT.

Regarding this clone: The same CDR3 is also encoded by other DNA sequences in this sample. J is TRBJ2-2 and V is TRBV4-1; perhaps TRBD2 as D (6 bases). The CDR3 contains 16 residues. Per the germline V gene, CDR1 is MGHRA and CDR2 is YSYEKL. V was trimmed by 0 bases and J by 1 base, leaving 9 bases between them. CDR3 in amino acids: CASSQDRGGNTGELFF. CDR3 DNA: TGCGCCAGCAGCCAAGATCGGGGAGGGAACACCGGGGAGCTGTTTTTT.

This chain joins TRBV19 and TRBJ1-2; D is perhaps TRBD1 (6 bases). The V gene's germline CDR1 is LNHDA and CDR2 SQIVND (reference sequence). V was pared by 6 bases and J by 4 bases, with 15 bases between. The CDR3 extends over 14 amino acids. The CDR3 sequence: CASSGTPPSYGYTF. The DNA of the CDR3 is TGTGCCAGTAGCGGGACACCGCCATCCTATGGCTACACCTTC.

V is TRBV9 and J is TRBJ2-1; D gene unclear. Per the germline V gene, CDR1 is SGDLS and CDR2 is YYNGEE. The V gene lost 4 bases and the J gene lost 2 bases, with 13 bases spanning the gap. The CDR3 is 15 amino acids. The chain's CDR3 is CASSPPALTYNEQFF. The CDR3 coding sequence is TGTGCCAGCAGCCCCCCAGCGTTGACCTACAATGAGCAGTTCTTC.

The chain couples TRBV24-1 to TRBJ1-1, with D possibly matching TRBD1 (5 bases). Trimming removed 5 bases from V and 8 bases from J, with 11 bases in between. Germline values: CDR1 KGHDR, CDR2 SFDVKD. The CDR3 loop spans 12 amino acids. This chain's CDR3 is CATSGTSPEAFF. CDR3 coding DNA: TGTGCCACCAGTGGGACATCCCCAGAAGCTTTCTTT.

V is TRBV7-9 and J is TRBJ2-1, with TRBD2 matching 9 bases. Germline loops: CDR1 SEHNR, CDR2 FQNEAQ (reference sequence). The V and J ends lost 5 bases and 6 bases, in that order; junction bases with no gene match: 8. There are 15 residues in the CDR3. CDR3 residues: CASSPRASGINEQFF. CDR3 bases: TGTGCCAGCAGCCCCCGAGCTAGCGGGATCAATGAGCAGTTCTTC. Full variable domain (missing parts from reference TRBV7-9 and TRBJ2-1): DTGVSQNPRHKITKRGQNVTFRCDPISEHNRLYWYRQTLGQGPEFLTYFQNEAQLEKSRLLSDRFSAERPKGSFSTLEIQRTEQGDSAMYLCASSPRASGINEQFFGPGTRLTVL.

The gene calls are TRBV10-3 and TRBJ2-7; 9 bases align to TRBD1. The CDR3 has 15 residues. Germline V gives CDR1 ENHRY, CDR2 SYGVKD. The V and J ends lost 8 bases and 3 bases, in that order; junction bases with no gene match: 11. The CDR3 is CAIGSGQGAFYEQYF. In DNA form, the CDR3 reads TGTGCCATCGGCTCGGGACAGGGCGCCTTCTACGAGCAGTACTTC.

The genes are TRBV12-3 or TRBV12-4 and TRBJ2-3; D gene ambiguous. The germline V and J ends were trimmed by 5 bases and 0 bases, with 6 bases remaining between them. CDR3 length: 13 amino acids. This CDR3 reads CASSRYSTDTQYF. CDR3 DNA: TGTGCCAGCAGTCGCTACAGCACAGATACGCAGTATTTT.